This TCR beta chain was captured in a study of cytomegalovirus exposure and HLA in healthy donors. Study overall: Sequencing of roughly 180 million T cells in an earlier analysis found 100 million to 140 million unique TCR beta sequences. Ancestry clustering placed around 81% of over 300 genotyped donors in the Caucasian-associated cluster. Points from the study as a whole: Near-uniform donor sequencing depth was presumed by presence/absence analyses. Within an earlier analysis, most TCR beta V segments proved productive either about 90% or about 30% of the time.

The PCR employed 60 Vbeta primers together with 13 Jbeta primers. The protocol was immunoSEQ multiplex PCR, while the TCRdb copy is restricted to in-frame clones and leaves out a portion. The table records 120,000 or so clones, approximately 10% of them present only once. A note on this clone: Antigen unknown.

In germline, CDR1 is MNHNS, CDR2 SASEGT. This CDR3 region has 14 residues. The junction had 6 bases not matched to a gene; V was cut back by 4 bases and J by 5 bases. The sequenced sample consisted of PBMCs. The sequence was collected from a young woman in good health and CMV-seropositive. The chain has TRBV6-1 and TRBJ2-7; 9 nucleotides agree with TRBD1. CDR3 DNA sequence: TGTGCCAGCAGTGTACGGGACAGGGAGCACGAGCAGTACTTC. Its protein is CASSVRDREHEQYF.